This is a list of T cell receptor beta chains from one sample in a study of T cell repertoires in cytomegalovirus infection. These receptors have no identified antigens. TCRdb reprocessed the reads with MiXCR, giving one entry per CDR3 protein. The sample lists under 130,000 distinct CDR3 sequences, over 40% occurring once. Sequences were derived from CD8+ T cells from cultured PBMCs, sampled from culture after CMV antigen stimulation. These receptors came from a human donor in good health (CMV status not recorded). Some clones in this sample may be carry-over from other donors' samples. Each CDR3 is given with its conserved first and last residue. A D gene is named only where the DNA matches it firmly. Size is stated for part of the rows, as once, few or many counts, or as a class when the clone is expanded.

-	TRBD1	TRBJ2-2	TRBV5-4	TGTGCCAGCAGCCCCCCGGACAGGGACACCGGGGAGCTGTTTTTT	CASSPPDRDTGELFF
few	-	TRBJ1-2	TRBV7-2	TGTGCCAGCAGCTCCGGACACAACCACTATGGCTACACCTTC	CASSSGHNHYGYTF
-	TRBD1	TRBJ2-5	TRBV6-5	TGTGCCAGCAGGGACAGGGTTGGGAAAGAGACCCAGTACTTC	CASRDRVGKETQYF
many	TRBD1	TRBJ2-2	TRBV5-1	TGCGCCAGCAGCTTGTATTTACAGGGGGAGATCACCGGGGAGCTGTTTTTT	CASSLYLQGEITGELFF
-	TRBD1	TRBJ1-5	TRBV4-1	TGCGCCAGCAGCACCAACCGGGACAGAAATCAGCCCCAGCATTTT	CASSTNRDRNQPQHF
many	TRBD1	TRBJ1-2	TRBV29-1	TGCAGCGTGCAGGGGGTTGATGGCTACACCTTC	CSVQGVDGYTF
-	TRBD1	TRBJ2-5	TRBV7-2	TGTGCCAGCAGCTTAAGGGACAGGCCTCCCCAAGAGACCCAGTACTTC	CASSLRDRPPQETQYF
-	TRBD1	TRBJ2-3	TRBV27	TGTGCCAGCAGTTTATCGGTGACAGGGTACGATACGCAGTATTTT	CASSLSVTGYDTQYF
once	-	TRBJ1-1	TRBV7-2	TGTGCCAGCAGCTTGGGTTATGCAACTGAAGCTTTCTTT	CASSLGYATEAFF
few	-	TRBJ2-7	TRBV6-2/TRBV6-3	TGTGCCAGCAGTCCCCCGACGGATCTCTACGAGCAGTACTTC	CASSPPTDLYEQYF
many	-	TRBJ1-1	TRBV2	TGTGCCAGCAGTGAGGAGCGGGGGGCCGGCACTGAAGCTTTCTTT	CASSEERGAGTEAFF
-	-	TRBJ2-7	TRBV6-1	TGTGCCAGCAGTGCGCGACATCCTACCTACGAGCAGTACTTC	CASSARHPTYEQYF
-	-	TRBJ1-2	TRBV6-1	TGTGCCAGCAGCCCCAGAGAAACTAACTATGGCTACACCTTC	CASSPRETNYGYTF
many	-	TRBJ2-2	TRBV6-5	TGTGCCAGCAGTTACTCCAATACAGGGAGGGCCGGGGAGCTGTTTTTT	CASSYSNTGRAGELFF
-	-	TRBJ1-2	TRBV7-9	TGTGCCAGCAGCCCCGGACGTGCCCCTATTAACTATGGCTACACCTTC	CASSPGRAPINYGYTF
-	TRBD2	TRBJ2-3	TRBV6-1	TGTGCCAGCAGGACTAGCGGGGGGGCGACAGATACGCAGTATTTT	CASRTSGGATDTQYF
-	-	TRBJ2-7	TRBV27	TGTGCCAGCAGTTTAAGCCCGACAGCCTACGAGCAGTACTTC	CASSLSPTAYEQYF
-	-	TRBJ1-1	TRBV7-4	TGTGCCAGCAGCTTAGCCCGAGTTGGGGGAGCTGAAGCTTTCTTT	CASSLARVGGAEAFF
-	-	TRBJ1-5	TRBV19	TGTGCCAGTAGTAAACCCCCTGTGAGGATCAATCAGCCCCAGCATTTT	CASSKPPVRINQPQHF
-	-	TRBJ2-7	TRBV2	TGTGCCAGCAGTGAAGGGGTTGGAAGATACGAGCAGTACTTC	CASSEGVGRYEQYF
few	-	TRBJ1-5	TRBV27	TGTGCCAGCAGTTTATCGAGCAATCAGCCCCAGCATTTT	CASSLSSNQPQHF
few	-	TRBJ2-3	TRBV10-2	TGCGCCAGCGGGGAGGCGGGGGCCTCAACAGATACGCAGTATTTT	CASGEAGASTDTQYF
-	TRBD2	TRBJ2-1	TRBV19	TGTGCCAGTAGTATCGGTAGCGGGGGCTACAATGAGCAGTTCTTC	CASSIGSGGYNEQFF
-	TRBD1	TRBJ2-3	TRBV19	TGTGCCACGGGCCTACAGGGGAGCACAGATACGCAGTATTTT	CATGLQGSTDTQYF
-	TRBD1	TRBJ1-1	TRBV4-1	TGCGCCAGCAGCCAAGATGAAGTAGGGGGCGCCCCTTTCTTT	CASSQDEVGGAPFF
-	-	TRBJ2-7	TRBV19	TGTGCCAGTAGTATTTCAGGGCTGAGTTTCGACGAGCAGTACTTC	CASSISGLSFDEQYF
few	TRBD1	TRBJ1-5	TRBV2	TGTGCCAGCAGTCTATCCAGGGGGCTCAGCAATCAGCCCCAGCATTTT	CASSLSRGLSNQPQHF
many	-	TRBJ2-3	TRBV9	TGTGCCAGCAGCGCCGAACTTCCGAGGGATACGCAGTATTTT	CASSAELPRDTQYF
-	-	TRBJ2-7	TRBV12-5	TGTGCTAGTGGTTTGTCCCCGAGGTACGAGCAGTACTTC	CASGLSPRYEQYF
-	-	TRBJ1-2	TRBV19	TGTGCCAGTAGCTACGGACAGTTTGATGGCTACACCTTC	CASSYGQFDGYTF
-	-	TRBJ2-7	TRBV3-1	TGTGCCAGCAGCCCGCCTCGGGTCGCGATCTACGAGCAGTACTTC	CASSPPRVAIYEQYF
few	TRBD1	TRBJ1-1	TRBV7-6	TGTGCCAGCAGCTTAGTTCCGGTGGAACAGGGGGCGATGGGAACTGAAGCTTTCTTT	CASSLVPVEQGAMGTEAFF
many	-	TRBJ2-7	TRBV5-1	TGCGCCAGCAGCTTGCGGGGACCCACCTACGAGCAGTACTTC	CASSLRGPTYEQYF
-	TRBD2	TRBJ2-5	TRBV7-9	TGTGCCAGCAGCTTAGGACTAGCGCCCGAGGAGACCCAGTACTTC	CASSLGLAPEETQYF
-	-	TRBJ1-5	TRBV15	TGTGCCACCAGCAGACCTTCATACAATCAGCCCCAGCATTTT	CATSRPSYNQPQHF
-	-	TRBJ1-1	TRBV7-6	TGTGCCAGCACAGGGTTGGGCACTGAAGCTTTCTTT	CASTGLGTEAFF
-	-	TRBJ2-1	TRBV7-9	TGTGCCAGCAGCCCTGGGACCTACAATGAGCAGTTCTTC	CASSPGTYNEQFF
-	TRBD1	TRBJ1-1	TRBV28	TGTGCCAGCAGTTTCAGGGGGACAGGTGAAGCTTTCTTT	CASSFRGTGEAFF
-	-	TRBJ1-1	TRBV18	TGTGCCAGCTCCCCCCTTCGAACCAGGGCTTTCTTT	CASSPLRTRAFF
-	-	TRBJ2-1	TRBV4-1	TGCGCCAGCAGCCAAGAGGGCATGAACAATGAGCAGTTCTTC	CASSQEGMNNEQFF
-	-	TRBJ2-7	TRBV12-3/TRBV12-4	TGTGCCAGCAGTTTAGGACAGGAGTACGAGCAGTACTTC	CASSLGQEYEQYF
-	TRBD1	TRBJ1-5	TRBV27	TGTGCCAGCAGTTCTACAGGGGGTAGTCAGCCCCAGCATTTT	CASSSTGGSQPQHF
-	TRBD1	TRBJ2-1	TRBV7-8	TGTGCCAGCAGCTTAGCCCAGGGGGTCCAAAATGAGCAGTTCTTC	CASSLAQGVQNEQFF
-	-	TRBJ1-2	TRBV7-6	TGTGCCAGCAGCTTCCTTTTGACGGAACTTGACTCTGGCTACACCTTC	CASSFLLTELDSGYTF
few	-	TRBJ1-2	TRBV7-9	TGTGCCAGCAGCCACCCCTACTATGGCTACACCTTC	CASSHPYYGYTF
-	-	TRBJ1-6	TRBV19	TGTGCCAGTACCCAGGGTAATTCACCCCTCCACTTT	CASTQGNSPLHF
few	TRBD1	TRBJ1-1	TRBV2	TGTGCCAGCAGTTGGGGACAGGGGAACACTGAAGCTTTCTTT	CASSWGQGNTEAFF
-	TRBD1	TRBJ1-1	TRBV7-6	TGTGCCAGCAGCTCACGTGAGACAGGGGTATGGGAGAACACTGAAGCTTTCTTT	CASSSRETGVWENTEAFF
few	-	TRBJ1-1	TRBV10-3	TGTGCCATCAGTGGCTCCCCCGAAACAGGGCCGTACACTGAAGCTTTCTTT	CAISGSPETGPYTEAFF
-	-	TRBJ1-4	TRBV4-1	TGCGCCAGCAGCCCCGAGGGAAGGGGTGAAAAACTGTTTTTT	CASSPEGRGEKLFF
-	TRBD2	TRBJ2-7	TRBV7-4	TGTGCCAGCCGAGCGGGGGGTGTTCGCGAGCAGTACTTC	CASRAGGVREQYF